This is a list of T cell receptor beta chains from one sample in a study of blood T cell repertoires in COVID-19. The data were produced by immunoSEQ multiplex PCR, yet TCRdb's version contains in-frame clones alone and is incomplete. The sample contains roughly 250,000 clones, around nine tenths of which appear only once. Input material: PBMCs or T cells enriched from blood (not recorded which). Every receptor here comes from a man aged 35 to 55 who had recovered from COVID-19. The CDR3 runs from the conserved cysteine through the conserved F or W. The D gene is left open where the match is weak. Clone sizes are given selectively: once, few, many, or a class where the clone is expanded.

v_call	clone_size	j_call	d_call	cdr3_aa	cdr3_nt
TRBV19	few	TRBJ1-1	-	CASRRGAPVITEAFF	TGTGCCAGTAGGCGGGGGGCGCCGGTCATCACTGAAGCTTTCTTT
TRBV7-2	-	TRBJ2-7	-	CASSLGQVLTYEQYF	TGTGCCAGCAGCTTGGGGCAGGTACTAACCTACGAGCAGTACTTC
TRBV4-3	-	TRBJ2-1	TRBD2	CASRATERGEQFF	TGCGCCAGCAGAGCAACCGAGCGGGGGGAGCAGTTCTTC
TRBV6-2/TRBV6-3	many	TRBJ2-5	TRBD2	CASSSGLAGVFGQETQYF	TGTGCCAGCAGTTCAGGACTAGCGGGTGTTTTTGGGCAAGAGACCCAGTACTTC
TRBV28	-	TRBJ2-1	-	CASQMGRDLAHEQFF	TGTGCCAGTCAGATGGGACGGGACTTGGCCCATGAGCAGTTCTTC
TRBV11-2	few	TRBJ2-7	TRBD2	CASSLADGLAGGYYEQYF	TGTGCCAGCAGCTTAGCGGATGGATTGGCGGGAGGATACTACGAGCAGTACTTC
TRBV4-1	-	TRBJ2-1	-	CASSQANDRPNNEQFF	TGCGCCAGCAGCCAAGCTAACGATCGTCCCAACAATGAGCAGTTCTTC
TRBV28	-	TRBJ1-2	TRBD1	CASSLSGTGDTYGYTF	TGTGCCAGCAGTTTAAGTGGGACAGGGGACACCTATGGCTACACCTTC
TRBV7-8	-	TRBJ2-5	-	CASSSRTRSPVALQETQYF	TGTGCCAGCAGCTCCCGGACAAGGTCGCCTGTTGCGTTACAAGAGACCCAGTACTTC
TRBV5-6	-	TRBJ1-3	-	CASSLGELGNTIYF	TGTGCCAGCAGCTTAGGGGAACTGGGAAACACCATATATTTT
TRBV28	-	TRBJ2-1	TRBD2	CASSSTSGRANEQFF	TGTGCCAGCAGCTCCACTAGCGGGAGGGCCAATGAGCAGTTCTTC
TRBV27	-	TRBJ1-1	TRBD1	CASSYRDSYTEAFF	TGTGCCAGCAGTTACCGGGACAGTTACACTGAAGCTTTCTTT
TRBV6-5	-	TRBJ2-5	TRBD1	CASSHYEGAGETQYF	TGTGCCAGCAGTCACTATGAGGGGGCGGGCGAGACCCAGTACTTC
TRBV11-3	-	TRBJ1-1	-	CASSLISGVTEAFF	TGTGCCAGCAGCTTAATTTCAGGGGTCACTGAAGCTTTCTTT
TRBV5-1	-	TRBJ2-2	-	CASSLKEGHTNTGELFF	TGCGCCAGCAGCCTCAAAGAGGGACATACGAACACCGGGGAGCTGTTTTTT
TRBV11-3	-	TRBJ1-1	-	CASRPQGDTEAFF	TGTGCCAGCAGGCCTCAAGGGGACACTGAAGCTTTCTTT
TRBV27	-	TRBJ2-1	-	CASSLMGSEQFF	TGTGCCAGCAGTTTAATGGGGAGTGAGCAGTTCTTC
TRBV7-2	-	TRBJ1-6	TRBD1	CASSLEGGASSSPLHF	TGTGCCAGCAGCTTAGAAGGGGGCGCCTCTAGTTCACCCCTCCACTTT
TRBV7-2	-	TRBJ1-5	-	CASSFTTGTNQPQHF	TGTGCCAGCAGCTTTACAACCGGGACAAATCAGCCCCAGCATTTT
TRBV27	-	TRBJ2-7	TRBD1	CASSHGQGVTYEQYF	TGTGCCAGCAGTCACGGACAGGGGGTCACCTACGAGCAGTACTTC
TRBV5-6	-	TRBJ1-5	-	CASSLGAGGGVNQPQHF	TGTGCCAGCAGCTTGGGCGCGGGGGGCGGGGTCAATCAGCCCCAGCATTTT
TRBV27	once	TRBJ2-1	-	CASSDSTSSYNEQFF	TGTGCCAGCAGTGATTCTACGAGCTCCTACAATGAGCAGTTCTTC
TRBV12-5	-	TRBJ1-3	TRBD1	CASGHQRGLGVYNTIYF	TGTGCTAGTGGCCATCAAAGGGGGCTGGGGGTGTATAACACCATATATTTT
TRBV10-3	once	TRBJ1-1	-	CAISGGSGGDPEAFF	TGTGCCATCAGTGGGGGATCTGGAGGGGACCCTGAAGCTTTCTTT
TRBV27	-	TRBJ2-7	-	CASSWGFYEQYF	TGTGCCAGCAGCTGGGGCTTCTACGAGCAGTACTTC
TRBV3-1/TRBV3-2	-	TRBJ2-1	TRBD2	CASSQAYPLWGSGKYNEQFF	TGTGCCAGCAGCCAAGCTTACCCGCTGTGGGGGAGCGGGAAATACAATGAGCAGTTCTTC
TRBV7-2	-	TRBJ2-5	TRBD1	CASSSYLSTGRETQYF	TGTGCCAGCAGCTCATATTTATCGACAGGGCGAGAGACCCAGTACTTC
TRBV3-1/TRBV3-2	-	TRBJ2-6	TRBD1	CASARESVAGGSSGANVLTF	TGTGCCAGCGCGAGGGAATCGGTAGCAGGGGGCTCCTCTGGGGCCAACGTCCTGACTTTC
TRBV6-1	-	TRBJ2-2	-	CASSETRSNTGELFF	TGTGCCAGCAGTGAGACCAGGTCAAACACCGGGGAGCTGTTTTTT
TRBV5-4	-	TRBJ2-3	TRBD2	CASSSGETDTQYF	TGTGCCAGCAGCAGCGGGGAGACAGATACGCAGTATTTT
TRBV25-1	-	TRBJ2-7	TRBD1	CASTQQGYEQYF	TGTGCCAGCACCCAACAGGGGTACGAGCAGTACTTC
TRBV5-1	-	TRBJ1-2	TRBD1	CASSTRQGQYGYTF	TGCGCCAGCAGCACAAGACAGGGACAGTATGGCTACACCTTC
TRBV10-2	-	TRBJ2-1	TRBD2	CASSEWRSSGSNEQFF	TGCGCCAGCAGTGAGTGGCGGTCTAGCGGCTCCAATGAGCAGTTCTTC
TRBV2	-	TRBJ2-7	-	CASRGQRNAYEQYF	TGTGCCAGCCGCGGGCAGAGGAATGCCTACGAGCAGTACTTC
TRBV7-9	-	TRBJ2-5	TRBD1	CASSPGPTGGTGGETQYF	TGTGCCAGCAGCCCCGGCCCCACCGGTGGGACAGGGGGAGAGACCCAGTACTTC
TRBV19	-	TRBJ1-5	TRBD1	CASLQGELSNQPQHF	TGTGCCAGCCTACAGGGGGAGCTTAGCAATCAGCCCCAGCATTTT
TRBV5-5	-	TRBJ2-1	TRBD2	CASSSGTSRRNEQFF	TGTGCCAGCAGTTCCGGGACTAGCCGACGCAATGAGCAGTTCTTC
TRBV5-1	-	TRBJ1-1	-	CASSLTGNMNTEAFF	TGCGCCAGCAGCTTAACAGGGAATATGAACACTGAAGCTTTCTTT
TRBV6-2/TRBV6-3	-	TRBJ1-5	TRBD1	CASSSQTGGQPQHF	TGTGCCAGCAGTTCCCAGACAGGGGGTCAGCCCCAGCATTTT
TRBV27	-	TRBJ2-7	TRBD2	CASSFQAVAGGSYEQYF	TGTGCCAGCAGTTTTCAGGCAGTGGCGGGGGGCTCCTACGAGCAGTACTTC
TRBV7-6	once	TRBJ2-3	TRBD2	CASSPGLRGSSTDTQYF	TGTGCCAGCAGCCCGGGACTAAGAGGATCTAGCACAGATACGCAGTATTTT
TRBV2	once	TRBJ1-2	-	CASSPNYGYTF	TGTGCCAGCAGTCCAAACTATGGCTACACCTTC
TRBV12-2	-	TRBJ1-1	-	CASRLTTGGGIGLNTEAFF	TGTGCAAGTCGCTTAACGACAGGGGGTGGCATTGGACTGAACACTGAAGCTTTCTTT
TRBV15	-	TRBJ2-3	TRBD2	CATSKPGLAESTDTQYF	TGTGCCACCAGCAAACCGGGACTAGCGGAAAGCACAGATACGCAGTATTTT
TRBV21-1	-	TRBJ2-7	-	CASSTKDRTSYEQYF	TGTGCCAGCAGCACGAAGGACAGAACCTCCTACGAGCAGTACTTC
TRBV5-1	once	TRBJ2-2	TRBD2	CASSLVASGSLGELFF	TGCGCCAGCAGCTTGGTGGCTAGCGGGAGTCTGGGGGAGCTGTTTTTT
TRBV11-3	-	TRBJ2-5	TRBD2	CASSPFGLAGPEETQYF	TGTGCCAGCAGCCCCTTCGGGCTAGCGGGACCTGAAGAGACCCAGTACTTC
TRBV4-3	-	TRBJ2-7	TRBD2	CASSQRLAGFSEQYF	TGCGCCAGCAGCCAAAGACTAGCGGGATTCAGCGAGCAGTACTTC